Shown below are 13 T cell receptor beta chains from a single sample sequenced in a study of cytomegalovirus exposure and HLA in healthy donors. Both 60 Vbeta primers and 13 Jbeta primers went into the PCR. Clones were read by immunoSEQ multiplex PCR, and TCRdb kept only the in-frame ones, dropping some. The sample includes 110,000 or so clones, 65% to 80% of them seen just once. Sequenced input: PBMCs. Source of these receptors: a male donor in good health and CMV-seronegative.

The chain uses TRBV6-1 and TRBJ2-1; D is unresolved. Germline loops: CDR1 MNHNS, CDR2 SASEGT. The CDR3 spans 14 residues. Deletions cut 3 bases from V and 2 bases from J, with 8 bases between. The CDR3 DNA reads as TGTGCCAGCAGTGACCTCTCCCCCTACAATGAGCAGTTCTTC. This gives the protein CASSDLSPYNEQFF.

DNA for the CDR3: TGTGCCATCACACCGGACTCCTACACCGGGGAGCTGTTTTTT. Its protein is CAITPDSYTGELFF. The chain employs TRBV10-3 and TRBJ2-2; D is perhaps TRBD2 (5 bases). Germline loops: CDR1 ENHRY, CDR2 SYGVKD. The CDR3 covers 14 residues. V was trimmed by 7 bases and J by 3 bases, leaving 12 bases between them.

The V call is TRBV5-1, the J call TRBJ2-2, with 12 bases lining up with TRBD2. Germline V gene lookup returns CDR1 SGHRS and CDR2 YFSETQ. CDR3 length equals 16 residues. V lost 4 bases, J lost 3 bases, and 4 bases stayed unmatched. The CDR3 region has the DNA TGCGCCAGCAGCCTCTGGACTAGCGGGGACACCGGGGAGCTGTTTTTT. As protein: CASSLWTSGDTGELFF. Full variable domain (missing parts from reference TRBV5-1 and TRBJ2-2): KAGVTQTPRYLIKTRGQQVTLSCSPISGHRSVSWYQQTPGQGLQFLFEYFSETQRNKGNFPGRFSGRQFSNSRSEMNVSTLELGDSALYLCASSLWTSGDTGELFFGEGSRLTVL.

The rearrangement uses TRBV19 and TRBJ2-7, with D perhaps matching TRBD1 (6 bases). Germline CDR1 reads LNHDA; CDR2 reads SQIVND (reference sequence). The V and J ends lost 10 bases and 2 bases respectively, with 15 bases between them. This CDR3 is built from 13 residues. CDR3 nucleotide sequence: TGTGCCACCGCCTCAGGGGTCCCCTACGAGCAGTACTTC. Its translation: CATASGVPYEQYF.

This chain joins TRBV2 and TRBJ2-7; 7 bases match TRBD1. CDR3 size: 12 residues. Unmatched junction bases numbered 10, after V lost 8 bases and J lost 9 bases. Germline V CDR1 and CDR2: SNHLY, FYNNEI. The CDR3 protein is CASERQGQRQYF. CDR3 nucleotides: TGTGCCAGCGAGAGACAGGGCCAACGGCAGTACTTC.

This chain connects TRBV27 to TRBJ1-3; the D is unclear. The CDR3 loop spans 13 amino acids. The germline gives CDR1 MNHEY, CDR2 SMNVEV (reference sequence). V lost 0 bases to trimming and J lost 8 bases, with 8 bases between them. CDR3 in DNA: TGTGCCAGCAGTTTATCGGTGAGAGACACCATATATTTT. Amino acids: CASSLSVRDTIYF.

The DNA for the CDR3 is TGTGCCAGCAGCCTTAGAGGCGAGTCTACGCAGTATTTT. Amino acid sequence: CASSLRGESTQYF. The rearrangement joins TRBV7-9 to TRBJ2-3; D not resolved. The germline gives CDR1 SEHNR, CDR2 FQNEAQ (reference sequence). The V gene lost 5 bases and the J gene lost 8 bases, with 14 bases spanning the gap. The CDR3 spans 13 residues. Full variable domain (remainder filled in from reference TRBV7-9 and TRBJ2-3): DTGVSQNPRHKITKRGQNVTFRCDPISEHNRLYWYRQTLGQGPEFLTYFQNEAQLEKSRLLSDRFSAERPKGSFSTLEIQRTEQGDSAMYLCASSLRGESTQYFGPGTRLTVL.

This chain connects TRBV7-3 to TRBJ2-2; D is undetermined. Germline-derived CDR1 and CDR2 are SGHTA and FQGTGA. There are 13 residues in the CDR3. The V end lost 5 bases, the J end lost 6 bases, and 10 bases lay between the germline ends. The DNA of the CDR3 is TGTGCCAGCAGCCCCCCGGGTCCCGGGGAGCTGTTTTTT. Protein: CASSPPGPGELFF.

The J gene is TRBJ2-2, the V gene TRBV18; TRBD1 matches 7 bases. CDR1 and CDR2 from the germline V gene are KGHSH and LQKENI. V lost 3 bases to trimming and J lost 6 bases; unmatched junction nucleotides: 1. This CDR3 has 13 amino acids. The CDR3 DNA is TGTGCCAGCTCACCGACAGGGCCCGGGGAGCTGTTTTTT. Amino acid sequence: CASSPTGPGELFF.

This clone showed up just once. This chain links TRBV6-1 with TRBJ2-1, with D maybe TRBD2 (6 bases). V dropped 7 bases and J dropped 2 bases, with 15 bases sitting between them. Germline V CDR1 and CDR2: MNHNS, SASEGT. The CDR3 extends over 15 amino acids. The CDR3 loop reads CASKEGAATYNEQFF. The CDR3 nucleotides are TGTGCCAGCAAGGAGGGAGCCGCTACCTACAATGAGCAGTTCTTC.

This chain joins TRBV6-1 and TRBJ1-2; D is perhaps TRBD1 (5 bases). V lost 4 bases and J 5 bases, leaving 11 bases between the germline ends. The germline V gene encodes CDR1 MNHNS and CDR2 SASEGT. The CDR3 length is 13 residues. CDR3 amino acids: CASSVQGGYGYTF. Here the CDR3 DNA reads TGTGCCAGCAGTGTTCAGGGTGGTTATGGCTACACCTTC.

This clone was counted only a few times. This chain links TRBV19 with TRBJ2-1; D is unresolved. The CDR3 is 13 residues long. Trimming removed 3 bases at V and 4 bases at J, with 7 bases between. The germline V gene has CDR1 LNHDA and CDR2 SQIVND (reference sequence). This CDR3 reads CASSIRRYNEQFF. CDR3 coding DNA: TGTGCCAGTAGTATCCGCCGGTACAATGAGCAGTTCTTC. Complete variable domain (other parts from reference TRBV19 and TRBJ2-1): DGGITQSPKYLFRKEGQNVTLSCEQNLNHDAMYWYRQDPGQGLRLIYYSQIVNDFQKGDIAEGYSVSREKKESFPLTVTSAQKNPTAFYLCASSIRRYNEQFFGPGTRLTVL.

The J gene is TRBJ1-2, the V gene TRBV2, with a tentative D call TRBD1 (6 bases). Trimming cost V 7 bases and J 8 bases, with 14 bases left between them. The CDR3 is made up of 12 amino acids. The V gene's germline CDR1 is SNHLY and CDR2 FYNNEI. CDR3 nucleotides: TGTGCCAGCATGTTGGGGGCTAAGGGCTACACCTTC. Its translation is CASMLGAKGYTF.